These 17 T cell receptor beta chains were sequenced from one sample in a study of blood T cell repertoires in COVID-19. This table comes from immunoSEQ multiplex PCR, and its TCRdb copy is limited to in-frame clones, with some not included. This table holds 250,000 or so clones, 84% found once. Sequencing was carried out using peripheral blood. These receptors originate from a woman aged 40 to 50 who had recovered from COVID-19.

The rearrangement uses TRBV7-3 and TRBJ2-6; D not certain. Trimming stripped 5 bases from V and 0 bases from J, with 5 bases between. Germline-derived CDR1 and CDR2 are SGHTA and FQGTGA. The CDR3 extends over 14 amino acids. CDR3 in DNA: TGTGCCAGCAGCCCAGGCTCTGGGGCCAACGTCCTGACTTTC. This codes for CASSPGSGANVLTF.

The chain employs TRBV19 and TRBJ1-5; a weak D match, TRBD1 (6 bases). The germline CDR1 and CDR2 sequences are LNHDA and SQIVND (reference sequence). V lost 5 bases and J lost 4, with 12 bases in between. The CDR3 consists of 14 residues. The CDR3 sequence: CASSLGAGNQPQHF. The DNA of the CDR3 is TGTGCCAGTAGTCTGGGGGCAGGGAATCAGCCCCAGCATTTT. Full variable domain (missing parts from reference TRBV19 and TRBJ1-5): DGGITQSPKYLFRKEGQNVTLSCEQNLNHDAMYWYRQDPGQGLRLIYYSQIVNDFQKGDIAEGYSVSREKKESFPLTVTSAQKNPTAFYLCASSLGAGNQPQHFGDGTRLSIL.

DNA for the CDR3: TGCGCCAGCAGCTTGGAGGTTCAGGCGAACAATGAGCAGTTCTTC. It is translated as CASSLEVQANNEQFF. The genes are TRBV5-1 and TRBJ2-1; unclear D gene. Trimming stripped 0 bases from V and 5 bases from J, with 12 bases between. CDR3 size: 15 residues. Germline loops: CDR1 SGHRS, CDR2 YFSETQ.

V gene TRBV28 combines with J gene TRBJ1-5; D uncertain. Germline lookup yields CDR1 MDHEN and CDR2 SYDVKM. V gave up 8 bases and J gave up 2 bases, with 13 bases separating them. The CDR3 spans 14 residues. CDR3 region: CASGSGFGNQPQHF. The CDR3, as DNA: TGTGCCAGCGGGAGCGGGTTTGGCAATCAGCCCCAGCATTTT.

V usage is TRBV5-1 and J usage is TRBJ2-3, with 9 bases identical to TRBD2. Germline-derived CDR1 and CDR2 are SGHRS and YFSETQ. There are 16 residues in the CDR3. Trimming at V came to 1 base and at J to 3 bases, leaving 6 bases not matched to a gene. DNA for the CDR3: TGCGCCAGCAGCTTGTCTACAGCGGGGGGTACAGATACGCAGTATTTT. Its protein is CASSLSTAGGTDTQYF.

CDR3: CASSLPGTGNNEQFF. CDR3 nucleotides: TGCGCCAGCAGCCTCCCCGGGACAGGGAACAATGAGCAGTTCTTC. The chain links TRBV4-1 to TRBJ2-1; 9 nucleotides agree with TRBD1. Germline-derived CDR1 and CDR2 are MGHRA and YSYEKL. CDR3 size: 15 residues. V shed 4 bases, J shed 5 bases, and the junction held 6 bases outside the gene matches.

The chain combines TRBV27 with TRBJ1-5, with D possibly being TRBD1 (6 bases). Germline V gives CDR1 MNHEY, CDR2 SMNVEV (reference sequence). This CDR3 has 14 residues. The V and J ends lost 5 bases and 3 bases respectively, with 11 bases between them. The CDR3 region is CASSTQGSNQPQHF. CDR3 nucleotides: TGTGCCAGCAGTACACAGGGATCCAATCAGCCCCAGCATTTT.

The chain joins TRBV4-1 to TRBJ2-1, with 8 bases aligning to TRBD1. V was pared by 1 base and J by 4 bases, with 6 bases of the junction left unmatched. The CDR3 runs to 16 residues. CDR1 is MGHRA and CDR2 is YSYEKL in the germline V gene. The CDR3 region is CASSQVSGQAYNEQFF. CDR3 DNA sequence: TGCGCCAGCAGCCAAGTCTCGGGACAGGCGTACAATGAGCAGTTCTTC.

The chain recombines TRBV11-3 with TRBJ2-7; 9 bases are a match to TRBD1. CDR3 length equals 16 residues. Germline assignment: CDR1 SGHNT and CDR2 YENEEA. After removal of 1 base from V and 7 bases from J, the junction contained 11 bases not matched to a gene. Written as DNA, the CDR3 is TGTGCCAGCAGCTTAGCAACCGGACAGGGGAGTGGAGAGCAGTACTTC. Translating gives CASSLATGQGSGEQYF.

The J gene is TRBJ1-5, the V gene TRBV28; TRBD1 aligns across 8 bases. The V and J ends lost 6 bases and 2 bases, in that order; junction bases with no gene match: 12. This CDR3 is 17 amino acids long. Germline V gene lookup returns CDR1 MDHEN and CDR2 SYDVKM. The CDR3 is CASSRNRGATGNQPQHF. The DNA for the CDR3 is TGTGCCAGCAGCCGAAACAGGGGGGCTACAGGCAATCAGCCCCAGCATTTT.

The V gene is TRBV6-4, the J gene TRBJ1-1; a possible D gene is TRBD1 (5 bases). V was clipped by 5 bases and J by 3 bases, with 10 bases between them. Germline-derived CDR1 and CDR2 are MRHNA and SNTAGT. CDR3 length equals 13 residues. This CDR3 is CASSQGWDTEAFF. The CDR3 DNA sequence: TGTGCCAGCAGTCAGGGTTGGGACACTGAAGCTTTCTTT.

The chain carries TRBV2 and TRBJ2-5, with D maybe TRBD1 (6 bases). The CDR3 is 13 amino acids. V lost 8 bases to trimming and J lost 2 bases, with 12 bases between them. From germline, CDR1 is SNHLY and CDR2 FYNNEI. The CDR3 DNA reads TGTGCCAGCGGTGGACAGAGACAAGAGACCCAGTACTTC. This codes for CASGGQRQETQYF.

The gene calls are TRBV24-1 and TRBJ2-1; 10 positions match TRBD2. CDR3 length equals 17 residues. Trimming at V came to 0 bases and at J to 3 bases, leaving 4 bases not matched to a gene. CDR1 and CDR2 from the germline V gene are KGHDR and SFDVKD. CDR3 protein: CATSDLQPSGSYNEQFF. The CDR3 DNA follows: TGTGCCACCAGTGATTTGCAACCTAGCGGGAGCTACAATGAGCAGTTCTTC.

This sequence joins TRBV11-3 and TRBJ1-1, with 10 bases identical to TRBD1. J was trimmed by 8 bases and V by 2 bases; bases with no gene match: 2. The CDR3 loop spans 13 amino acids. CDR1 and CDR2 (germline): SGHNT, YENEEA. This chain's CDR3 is CASSLPGQGEAFF. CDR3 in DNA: TGTGCCAGCAGCTTACCGGGACAGGGGGAAGCTTTCTTT.

The CDR3 spells CASSLAGPDSNEKLFF. The CDR3 region has the DNA TGCGCCAGCAGCTTGGCCGGGCCAGACAGTAATGAAAAACTGTTTTTT. The genes are TRBV5-1 and TRBJ1-4, with D perhaps TRBD1 (5 bases). This CDR3 comprises 16 residues. The germline gives CDR1 SGHRS, CDR2 YFSETQ. Between the trimmed V and J ends, which lost 0 bases and 4 bases, there was a span of 13 bases.

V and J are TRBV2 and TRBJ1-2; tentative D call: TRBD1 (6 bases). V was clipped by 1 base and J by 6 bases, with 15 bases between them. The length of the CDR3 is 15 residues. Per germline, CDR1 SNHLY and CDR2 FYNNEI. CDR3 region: CASSEGTGKFHGYTF. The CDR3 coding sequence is TGTGCCAGCAGTGAAGGAACAGGGAAATTTCATGGCTACACCTTC.

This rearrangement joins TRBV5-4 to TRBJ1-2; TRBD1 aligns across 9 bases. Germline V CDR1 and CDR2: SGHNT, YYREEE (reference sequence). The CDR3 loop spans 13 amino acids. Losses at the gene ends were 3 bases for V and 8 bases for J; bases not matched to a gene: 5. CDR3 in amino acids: CASSYGTGTGYTF. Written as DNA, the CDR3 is TGTGCCAGCAGCTACGGGACAGGGACCGGCTACACCTTC.